This T cell receptor (beta chain) comes out of a study of T-cell reconstitution after alpha-beta-depleted transplantation in children. This sample's TCRbeta library carried unique molecular identifier barcodes. Each CDR3 protein is one row after TCRdb ran MiXCR on the PCR reads. The sample records some 640,000 distinct CDR3 sequences, 15% to 20% being singletons. The CDR3 has 16 residues. Germline-derived CDR1 and CDR2 are MDHEN and SYDVKM. V shed 3 bases and J shed 5 bases, with 18 bases lying between them. The chain combines TRBV28 with TRBJ2-3, with D perhaps TRBD2 (6 bases). The sample consisted of PBMCs from the stem cell graft donor, taken from the stem cell graft. The TCR sequence derives from a human donor who donated a stem cell graft to a child with acute myeloid leukemia. CDR3 DNA: TGTGCCAGCAGTTTCGGCGGGACCGGGGCTGTAGATACGCAGTATTTT. It yields the protein CASSFGGTGAVDTQYF.